The text below deals with one T cell receptor beta chain. Per the study methods: Estimation of nucleated cell counts was performed using reference gene primer amplification. The data were produced by immunoSEQ multiplex PCR, yet TCRdb's version contains in-frame clones alone and is incomplete. Clone size and V and J calls were adopted from that table, with D and trimming inferred from the DNA. The table has under 200,000 clones, roughly 77% seen once. This entry belongs to a study of blood T cell repertoires in COVID-19. The ends lost 1 base at V and 6 bases at J; junction bases unmatched: 7. Per germline, CDR1 SGHVS and CDR2 FNYEAQ. There are 16 residues in the CDR3. It was during active infection that Seattle patients were enrolled and then longitudinally followed.

The V gene is TRBV7-6, the J gene TRBJ2-1; 9 bases map to TRBD2. The receptor was derived from a woman in her thirties or forties with COVID-19, enrolled during active disease. Sequencing was carried out using peripheral blood. CDR3 in amino acids: CASSLVEREVPNEQFF. CDR3 DNA sequence: TGTGCCAGCAGCTTAGTGGAGCGGGAGGTCCCCAATGAGCAGTTCTTC.